This TCR beta chain stems from a study of T cells in Graves' hyperthyroidism and ophthalmopathy. The study's findings and limits: Researchers found most expanded thyroid clonotypes above 0.001 in blood as well.

When ophthalmopathy did not progress within 18 months, Graves' hyperthyroidism was considered stable. Uncontrolled infection, other autoimmune disease, pregnancy or lactation excluded patients. Amplification of TCR beta CDR3 regions was performed using RNA transcripts as template. HTBI primers drove first-round RT-PCR of the TCR CDR3. Via MiXCR, TCRdb re-called the multiplex PCR reads, giving one row per CDR3 protein. This sample has roughly 420,000 distinct CDR3 sequences, with 15% to 18% found just once. This clonotype was seen many times. Its antigen is not known. The CDR3 totals 18 residues. Germline V gene sequence: CDR1 SGHRS, CDR2 YFSETQ. V was trimmed by 2 bases and J by 2 bases, leaving 20 bases between them.

This receptor was obtained from a woman aged 18-35 years with Graves' hyperthyroidism. Material: blood. This rearrangement joins TRBV5-1 to TRBJ2-4; no definite D call. CDR3 nucleotides: TGCGCCAGCAGCTTTAGCACCCAACCCGATGGTCCCAAAAACATTCAGTACTTC. It translates to CASSFSTQPDGPKNIQYF.